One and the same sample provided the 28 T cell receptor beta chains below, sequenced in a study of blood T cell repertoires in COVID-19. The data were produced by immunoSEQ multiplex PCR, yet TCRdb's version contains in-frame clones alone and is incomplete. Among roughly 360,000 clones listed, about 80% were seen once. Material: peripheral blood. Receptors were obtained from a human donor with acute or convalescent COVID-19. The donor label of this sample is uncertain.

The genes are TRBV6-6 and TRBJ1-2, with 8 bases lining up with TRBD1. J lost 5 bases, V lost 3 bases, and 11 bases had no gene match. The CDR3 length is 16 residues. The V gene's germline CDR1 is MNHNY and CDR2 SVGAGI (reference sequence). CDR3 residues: CASSYIGQGDWYGYTF. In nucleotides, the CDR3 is TGTGCCAGCAGTTATATAGGACAGGGTGATTGGTATGGCTACACCTTC.

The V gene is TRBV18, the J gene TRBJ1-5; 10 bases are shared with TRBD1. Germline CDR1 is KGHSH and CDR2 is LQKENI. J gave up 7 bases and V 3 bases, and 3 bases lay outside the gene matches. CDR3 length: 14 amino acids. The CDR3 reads CASSPGQGVQPQHF. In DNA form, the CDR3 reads TGTGCCAGCTCACCCGGACAGGGGGTACAGCCCCAGCATTTT.

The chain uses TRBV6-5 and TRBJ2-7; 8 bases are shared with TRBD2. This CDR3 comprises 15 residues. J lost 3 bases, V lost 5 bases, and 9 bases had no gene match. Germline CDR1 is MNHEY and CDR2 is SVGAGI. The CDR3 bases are TGTGCCAGCAGTCGCCTCAGCGGGAGTCTCTACGAGCAGTACTTC. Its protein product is CASSRLSGSLYEQYF.

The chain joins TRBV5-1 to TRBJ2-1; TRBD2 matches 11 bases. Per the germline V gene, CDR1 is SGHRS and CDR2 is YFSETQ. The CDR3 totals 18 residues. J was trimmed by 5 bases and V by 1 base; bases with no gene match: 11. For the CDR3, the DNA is TGCGCCAGCAGCTTGCTAGGCCGGGCTAGCGGGGGGAACAATGAGCAGTTCTTC. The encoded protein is CASSLLGRASGGNNEQFF.

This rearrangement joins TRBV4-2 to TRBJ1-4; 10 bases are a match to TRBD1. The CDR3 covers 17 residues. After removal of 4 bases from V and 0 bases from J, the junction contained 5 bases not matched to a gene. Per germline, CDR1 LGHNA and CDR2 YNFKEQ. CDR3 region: CASSPRGQGATNEKLFF. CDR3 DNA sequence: TGTGCCAGCAGCCCCCGTGGACAGGGGGCAACTAATGAAAAACTGTTTTTT.

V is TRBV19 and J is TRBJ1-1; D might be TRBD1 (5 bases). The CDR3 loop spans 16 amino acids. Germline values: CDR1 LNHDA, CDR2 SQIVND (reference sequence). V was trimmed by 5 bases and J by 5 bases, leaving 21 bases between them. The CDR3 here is CASSQGVNFRYTEAFF. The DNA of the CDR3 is TGTGCCAGTAGTCAGGGCGTAAATTTTCGGTATACTGAAGCTTTCTTT.

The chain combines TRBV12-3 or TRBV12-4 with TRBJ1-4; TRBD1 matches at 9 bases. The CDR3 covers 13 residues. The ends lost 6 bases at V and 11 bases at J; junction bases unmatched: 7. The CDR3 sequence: CASSEGQGYKLFF. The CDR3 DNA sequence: TGTGCCAGCAGCGAGGGACAGGGATATAAACTGTTTTTT.

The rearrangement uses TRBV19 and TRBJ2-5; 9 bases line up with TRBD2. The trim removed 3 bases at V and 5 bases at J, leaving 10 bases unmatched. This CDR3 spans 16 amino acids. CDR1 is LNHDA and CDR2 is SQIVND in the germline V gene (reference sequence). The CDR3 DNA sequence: TGTGCCAGTAGTATCGGGCGGGGGGGCGACCTGGAGACCCAGTACTTC. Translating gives CASSIGRGGDLETQYF.

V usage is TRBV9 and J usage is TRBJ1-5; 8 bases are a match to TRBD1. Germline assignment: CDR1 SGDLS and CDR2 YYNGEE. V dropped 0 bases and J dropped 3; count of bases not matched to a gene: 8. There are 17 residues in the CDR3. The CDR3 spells CASSVEVPGQANQPQHF. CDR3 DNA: TGTGCCAGCAGCGTAGAAGTACCGGGACAGGCCAATCAGCCCCAGCATTTT.

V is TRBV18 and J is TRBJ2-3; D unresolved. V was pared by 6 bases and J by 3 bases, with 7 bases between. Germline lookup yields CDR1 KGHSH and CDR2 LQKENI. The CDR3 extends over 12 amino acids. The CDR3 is CASSPQTDTQYF. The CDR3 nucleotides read TGTGCCAGCTCCCCCCAAACAGATACGCAGTATTTT.

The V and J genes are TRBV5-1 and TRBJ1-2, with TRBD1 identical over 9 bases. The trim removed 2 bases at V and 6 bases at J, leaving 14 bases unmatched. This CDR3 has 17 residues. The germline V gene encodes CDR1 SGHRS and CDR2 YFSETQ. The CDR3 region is CASSFGHTGGVMNGYTF. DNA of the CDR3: TGCGCCAGCAGCTTCGGCCATACAGGGGGCGTTATGAATGGCTACACCTTC.

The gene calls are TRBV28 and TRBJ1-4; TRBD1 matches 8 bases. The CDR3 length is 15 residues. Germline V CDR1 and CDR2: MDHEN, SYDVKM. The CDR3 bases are TGTGGGGCCGGGGCAGGGGGCGCGACTAATGAAAAACTGTTTTTT. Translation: CGAGAGGATNEKLFF. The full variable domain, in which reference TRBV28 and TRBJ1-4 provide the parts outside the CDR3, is DVKVTQSSRYLVKRTGEKVFLECVQDMDHENMFWYRQDPGLGLRLIYFSYDVKMKEKGDIPEGYSVSREKKERFSLILESASTNQTSMYLCGAGAGGATNEKLFFGSGTQLSVL.

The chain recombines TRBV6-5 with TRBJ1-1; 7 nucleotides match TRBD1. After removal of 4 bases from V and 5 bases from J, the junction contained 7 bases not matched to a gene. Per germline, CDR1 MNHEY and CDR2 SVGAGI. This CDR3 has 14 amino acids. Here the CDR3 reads CASSSYQGVTEAFF. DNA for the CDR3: TGTGCCAGCAGTTCATACCAGGGGGTAACTGAAGCTTTCTTT.

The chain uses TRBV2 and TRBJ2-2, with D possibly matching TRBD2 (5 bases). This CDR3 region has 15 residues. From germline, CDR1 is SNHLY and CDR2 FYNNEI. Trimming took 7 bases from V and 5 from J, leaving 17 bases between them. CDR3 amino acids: CASKARLLGTGELFF. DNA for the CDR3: TGTGCCAGCAAGGCAAGACTACTGGGGACCGGGGAGCTGTTTTTT.

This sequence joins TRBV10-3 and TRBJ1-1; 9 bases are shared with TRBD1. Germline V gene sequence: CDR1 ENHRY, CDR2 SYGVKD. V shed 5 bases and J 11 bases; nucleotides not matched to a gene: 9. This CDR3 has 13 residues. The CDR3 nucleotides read TGTGCCATCAGTAGGGACAGGGTGGTATTGGCTTTCTTT. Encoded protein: CAISRDRVVLAFF.

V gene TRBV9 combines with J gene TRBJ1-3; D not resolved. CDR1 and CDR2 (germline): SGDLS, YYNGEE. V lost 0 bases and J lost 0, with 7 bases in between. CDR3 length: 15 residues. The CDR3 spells CASSVGTLSGNTIYF. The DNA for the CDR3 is TGTGCCAGCAGCGTAGGGACTCTCTCTGGAAACACCATATATTTT.

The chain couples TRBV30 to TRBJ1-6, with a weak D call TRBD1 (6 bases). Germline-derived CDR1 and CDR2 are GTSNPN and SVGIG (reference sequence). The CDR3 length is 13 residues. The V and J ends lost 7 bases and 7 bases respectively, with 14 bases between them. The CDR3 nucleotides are TGTGCCTTGAGACTGGGGACAAATTCACCCCTCCACTTT. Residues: CALRLGTNSPLHF. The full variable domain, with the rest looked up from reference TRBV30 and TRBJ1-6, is SQTIHQWPATLVQPVGSPLSLECTVEGTSNPNLYWYRQAAGRGLQLLFYSVGIGQISSEVPQNLSASRPQDRQFILSSKKLLLSDSGFYLCALRLGTNSPLHFGNGTRLTVT.

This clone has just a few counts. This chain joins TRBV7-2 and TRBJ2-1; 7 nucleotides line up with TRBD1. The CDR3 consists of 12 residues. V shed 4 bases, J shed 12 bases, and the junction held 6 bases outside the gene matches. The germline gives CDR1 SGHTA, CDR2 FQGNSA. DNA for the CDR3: TGTGCCAGCAGCTGGATGACAGGGCCGCAGTTCTTC. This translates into CASSWMTGPQFF.

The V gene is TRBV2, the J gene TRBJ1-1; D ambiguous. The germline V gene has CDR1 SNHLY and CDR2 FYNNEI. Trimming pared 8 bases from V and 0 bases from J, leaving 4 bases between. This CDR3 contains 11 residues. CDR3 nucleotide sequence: TGTGCCAGCTCTATGAACACTGAAGCTTTCTTT. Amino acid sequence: CASSMNTEAFF.

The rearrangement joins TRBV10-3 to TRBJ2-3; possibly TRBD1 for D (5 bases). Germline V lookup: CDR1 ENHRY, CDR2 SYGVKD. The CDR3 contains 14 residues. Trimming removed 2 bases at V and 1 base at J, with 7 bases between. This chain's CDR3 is CAISETGGTDTQYF. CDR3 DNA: TGTGCCATCAGTGAGACAGGCGGCACAGATACGCAGTATTTT.

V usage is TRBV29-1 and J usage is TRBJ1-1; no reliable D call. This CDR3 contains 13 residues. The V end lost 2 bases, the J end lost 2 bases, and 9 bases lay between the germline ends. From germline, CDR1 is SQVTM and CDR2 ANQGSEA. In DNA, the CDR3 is TGCAGCGTTGAATCACTTACTAACACTGAAGCTTTCTTT. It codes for CSVESLTNTEAFF.

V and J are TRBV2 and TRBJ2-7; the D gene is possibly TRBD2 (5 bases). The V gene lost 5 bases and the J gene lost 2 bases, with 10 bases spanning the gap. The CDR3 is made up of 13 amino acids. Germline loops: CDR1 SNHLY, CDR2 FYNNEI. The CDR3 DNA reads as TGTGCCAGCAGTCGGGAAAAGACCTACGAGCAGTACTTC. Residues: CASSREKTYEQYF.

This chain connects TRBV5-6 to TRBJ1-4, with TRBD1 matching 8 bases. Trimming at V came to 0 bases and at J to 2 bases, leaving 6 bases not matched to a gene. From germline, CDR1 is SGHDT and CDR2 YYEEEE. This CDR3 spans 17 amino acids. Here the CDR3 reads CASSLGQGIRTNEKLFF. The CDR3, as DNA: TGTGCCAGCAGCTTGGGACAGGGGATTAGGACTAATGAAAAACTGTTTTTT.

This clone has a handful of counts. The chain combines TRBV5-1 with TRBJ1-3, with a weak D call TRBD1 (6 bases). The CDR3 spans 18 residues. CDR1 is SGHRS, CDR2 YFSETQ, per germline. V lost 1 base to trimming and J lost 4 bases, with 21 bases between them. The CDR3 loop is CASSLSTPAGAKGNTIYF. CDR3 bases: TGCGCCAGCAGCTTGTCCACCCCAGCGGGGGCGAAAGGAAACACCATATATTTT.

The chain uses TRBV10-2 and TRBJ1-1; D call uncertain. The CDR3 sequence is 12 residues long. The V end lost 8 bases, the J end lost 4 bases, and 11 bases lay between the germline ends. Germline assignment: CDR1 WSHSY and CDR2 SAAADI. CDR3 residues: CASHRTGTEAFF. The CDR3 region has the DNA TGCGCCAGCCACCGCACGGGCACTGAAGCTTTCTTT.

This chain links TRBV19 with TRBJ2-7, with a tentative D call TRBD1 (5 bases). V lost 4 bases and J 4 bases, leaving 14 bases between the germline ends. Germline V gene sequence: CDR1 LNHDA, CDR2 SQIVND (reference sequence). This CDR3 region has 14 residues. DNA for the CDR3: TGTGCCAGTAGTAGGTTAGGGGAAGGGTACGAGCAGTACTTC. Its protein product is CASSRLGEGYEQYF.

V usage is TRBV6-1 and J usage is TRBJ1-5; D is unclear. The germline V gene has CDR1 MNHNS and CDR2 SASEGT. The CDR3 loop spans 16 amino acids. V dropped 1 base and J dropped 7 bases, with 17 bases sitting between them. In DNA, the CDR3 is TGTGCCAGCAGTGAAGAAACGACGGCGGTGAGGCAGCCCCAGCATTTT. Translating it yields CASSEETTAVRQPQHF.

This chain's CDR3 is CASSLTSGGRNEQFF. As DNA, the CDR3 is TGTGCCAGCAGCCTCACTAGCGGGGGGCGCAATGAGCAGTTCTTC. V is TRBV11-3 and J is TRBJ2-1; 12 bases map to TRBD2. The ends lost 5 bases at V and 6 bases at J; junction bases unmatched: 5. In germline, CDR1 is SGHNT, CDR2 YENEEA. The CDR3 runs to 15 residues.